This T cell receptor beta chain was sequenced in a study of blood T cell repertoires in COVID-19. Across the study: PBMCs, B-cell-depleted T cells, or T cells were the source of the cDNA or gDNA that made up the material.

Trimming pared 0 bases from V and 5 bases from J, leaving 5 bases between. The CDR3 is 13 amino acids. Looked up from germline, CDR1 is MNHNS and CDR2 is SASEGT. Original analysis: For nucleated cells, counts were estimated from reference gene primer amplification. Profiling relied on immunoSEQ multiplex PCR, and the TCRdb table lists in-frame clones only, not all of them. V and J calls and clone size follow that table, whereas D and trimming were derived from the DNA. The table shows about 81,000 clones, with roughly 84% occurring only once. Sequenced input: peripheral blood. This chain uses TRBV6-1 with TRBJ1-5; D might be TRBD1 (5 bases). The sequence derives from a woman aged 70-85 years with acute or convalescent COVID-19. The CDR3 nucleotides read TGTGCCAGCAGTGAAGCGGGGCATCAGCCCCAGCATTTT. Encoded protein: CASSEAGHQPQHF.